These T cell receptor beta chains were read from a single sample in a study of T cells in localized non-small cell lung cancer. Here immunoSEQ multiplex PCR was the method, and the copy in TCRdb shows in-frame clones only, minus some. Of 45,000 to 55,000 clones listed, 77% are singletons. The specimen was peripheral blood, collected before any cancer treatment. These receptors were obtained from a man between 35 and 75 years old with stage I squamous cell lung carcinoma. Each CDR3 is given with its conserved first and last residue. Fields, in order: CDR3 protein, CDR3 DNA, D gene, J gene, clone size, V gene. The D gene is left open where the match is weak. Rows give clone size only sometimes, using once, few, many, or a class for an expanded clone.

CASSLGGREAFF	TGCGCCAGCAGCTTGGGTGGGAGAGAAGCTTTCTTT	NA	TRBJ1-1	NA	TRBV5-1
CASSSPGGAGELFF	TGTGCCAGCAGCTCCCCGGGCGGAGCCGGGGAGCTGTTTTTT	NA	TRBJ2-2	many	TRBV5-4
CASSEALRAEAFF	TGTGCCAGCAGTGAAGCGCTTCGAGCTGAAGCTTTCTTT	NA	TRBJ1-1	NA	TRBV6-5
CASSHPTSGPALNIQYF	TGCGCCAGCAGCCACCCTACTAGCGGGCCCGCGTTGAACATTCAGTACTTC	TRBD2	TRBJ2-4	NA	TRBV4-1
CASSLVVNYEQYF	TGTGCCAGCAGCTTAGTGGTGAACTACGAGCAGTACTTC	NA	TRBJ2-7	NA	TRBV11-2
CASSSVGSGPYTDTQYF	TGTGCCAGCAGTTCGGTAGGGTCGGGGCCTTACACAGATACGCAGTATTTT	NA	TRBJ2-3	NA	TRBV28
CASSPQGQGLLSPLHF	TGTGCCAGCAGTCCCCAGGGACAGGGATTGTTGTCACCCCTCCACTTT	TRBD1	TRBJ1-6	once	TRBV28
CASSQDKAYPLF	TGTGCCAGCAGCCAAGATAAGGCCTATCCGTTATTT	NA	TRBJ1-1	few	TRBV4-2
CASSERGRGEVNTGELFF	TGTGCCAGCAGTGAAAGAGGGAGGGGGGAGGTGAACACCGGGGAGCTGTTTTTT	NA	TRBJ2-2	once	TRBV6-1
CASSLETSWAGANTDTQYF	TGTGCCAGCAGCTTAGAGACTTCGTGGGCAGGGGCTAACACAGATACGCAGTATTTT	NA	TRBJ2-3	many	TRBV7-8
CASSQPGETIQYF	TGCGCCAGCAGCCAACCAGGGGAAACCATTCAGTACTTC	NA	TRBJ2-4	many	TRBV4-3
CASQWEGNQPQHF	TGTGCCAGCCAGTGGGAAGGCAATCAGCCCCAGCATTTT	NA	TRBJ1-5	few	TRBV6-1
CASSGGGPQDTQYF	TGTGCCAGCAGTGGGGGGGGACCGCAAGATACGCAGTATTTT	TRBD2	TRBJ2-3	NA	TRBV9
CASSPQGTLNTEAFF	TGTGCCAGCAGCCCCCAGGGAACCTTAAACACTGAAGCTTTCTTT	NA	TRBJ1-1	NA	TRBV7-2
CASSSTGQQNTEAFF	TGTGCCAGCAGCTCGACAGGGCAGCAGAACACTGAAGCTTTCTTT	TRBD1	TRBJ1-1	NA	TRBV5-5
CASSRDRGGHSNQPQHF	TGTGCCAGCAGCCGAGACAGAGGGGGACATAGCAATCAGCCCCAGCATTTT	NA	TRBJ1-5	once	TRBV5-6
CASRLERNEKLFF	TGTGCCAGCAGGCTAGAACGGAATGAAAAACTGTTTTTT	NA	TRBJ1-4	few	TRBV2
CASSQMGGSGGADTQYF	TGTGCCAGCAGCCAGATGGGTGGGAGCGGGGGAGCAGATACGCAGTATTTT	TRBD2	TRBJ2-3	few	TRBV4-2
CASSYGAGGEQYF	TGTGCCAGCAGTTACGGAGCGGGGGGGGAGCAGTACTTC	TRBD2	TRBJ2-7	NA	TRBV6-5
CASSSTSGSYEQYF	TGTGCCAGCAGCTCAACGTCCGGGAGCTACGAGCAGTACTTC	NA	TRBJ2-7	NA	TRBV5-5
CASSQGGAVDEQYF	TGTGCCAGCAGCCAAGGGGGGGCCGTCGACGAGCAGTACTTC	NA	TRBJ2-7	NA	TRBV4-2
CASSLVDLVSNSPLHF	TGTGCCAGCAGCTTAGTGGACCTTGTTAGTAATTCACCCCTCCACTTT	NA	TRBJ1-6	NA	TRBV7-9
CASSLGQGGGYGYTF	TGCGCCAGCAGCCTCGGACAGGGCGGGGGCTATGGCTACACCTTC	TRBD1	TRBJ1-2	NA	TRBV4-3
CASTPGQGPFGELFF	TGTGCCAGCACCCCGGGACAGGGACCGTTCGGGGAGCTGTTTTTT	TRBD1	TRBJ2-2	NA	TRBV10-3
CASRGTATLYEQYF	TGTGCCAGCAGGGGAACAGCCACCCTCTACGAGCAGTACTTC	NA	TRBJ2-7	NA	TRBV6-1
CASSVDLGSPYGYTF	TGTGCCAGCAGCGTAGATCTGGGTTCCCCCTATGGCTACACCTTC	NA	TRBJ1-2	NA	TRBV9
CASSQGGAEAFF	TGCGCCAGCAGTCAGGGGGGGGCTGAAGCTTTCTTT	TRBD1	TRBJ1-1	once	TRBV10-2